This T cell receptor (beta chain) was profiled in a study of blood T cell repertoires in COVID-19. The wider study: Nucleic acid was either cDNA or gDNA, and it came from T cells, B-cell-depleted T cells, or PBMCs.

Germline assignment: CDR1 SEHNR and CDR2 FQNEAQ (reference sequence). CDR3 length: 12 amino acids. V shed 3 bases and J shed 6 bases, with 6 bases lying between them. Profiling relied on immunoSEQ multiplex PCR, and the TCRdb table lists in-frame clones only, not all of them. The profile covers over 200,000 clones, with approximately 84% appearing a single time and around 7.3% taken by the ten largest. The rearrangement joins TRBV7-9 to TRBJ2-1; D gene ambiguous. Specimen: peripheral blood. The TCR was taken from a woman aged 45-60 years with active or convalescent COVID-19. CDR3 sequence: CASSLASNEQFF. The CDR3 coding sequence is TGTGCCAGCAGCTTGGCAAGCAATGAGCAGTTCTTC.